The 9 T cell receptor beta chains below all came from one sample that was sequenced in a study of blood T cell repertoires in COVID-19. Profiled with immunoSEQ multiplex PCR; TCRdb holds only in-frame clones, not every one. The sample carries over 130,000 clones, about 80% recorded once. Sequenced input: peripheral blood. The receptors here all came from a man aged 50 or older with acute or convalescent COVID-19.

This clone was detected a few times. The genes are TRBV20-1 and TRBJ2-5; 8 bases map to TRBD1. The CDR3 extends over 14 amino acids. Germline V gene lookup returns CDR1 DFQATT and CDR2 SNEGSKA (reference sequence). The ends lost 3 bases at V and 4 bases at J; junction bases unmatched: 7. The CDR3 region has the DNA TGCAGTGCTAGTGGACAGGGTTGGGTAGAGACCCAGTACTTC. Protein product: CSASGQGWVETQYF.

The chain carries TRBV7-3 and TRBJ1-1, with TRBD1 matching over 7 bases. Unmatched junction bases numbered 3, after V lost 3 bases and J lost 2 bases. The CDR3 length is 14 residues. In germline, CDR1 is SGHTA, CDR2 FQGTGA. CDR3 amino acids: CASSLAGGNTEAFF. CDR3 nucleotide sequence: TGTGCCAGCAGCTTGGCAGGGGGTAACACTGAAGCTTTCTTT.

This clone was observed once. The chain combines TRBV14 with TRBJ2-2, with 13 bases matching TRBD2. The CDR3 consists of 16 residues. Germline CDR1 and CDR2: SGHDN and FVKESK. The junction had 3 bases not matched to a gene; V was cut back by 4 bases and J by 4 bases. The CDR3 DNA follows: TGTGCCAGCAGCCGAAGGACTAGCGGGGGCACCGGGGAGCTGTTTTTT. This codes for CASSRRTSGGTGELFF. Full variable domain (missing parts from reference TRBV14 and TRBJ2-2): EAGVTQFPSHSVIEKGQTVTLRCDPISGHDNLYWYRRVMGKEIKFLLHFVKESKQDESGMPNNRFLAERTGGTYSTLKVQPAELEDSGVYFCASSRRTSGGTGELFFGEGSRLTVL.

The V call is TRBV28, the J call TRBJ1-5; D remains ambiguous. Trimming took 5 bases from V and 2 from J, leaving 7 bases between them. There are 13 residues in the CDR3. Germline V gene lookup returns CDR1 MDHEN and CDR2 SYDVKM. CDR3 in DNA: TGTGCCAGCAGTGCCCGGGGCAATCAGCCCCAGCATTTT. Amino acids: CASSARGNQPQHF.

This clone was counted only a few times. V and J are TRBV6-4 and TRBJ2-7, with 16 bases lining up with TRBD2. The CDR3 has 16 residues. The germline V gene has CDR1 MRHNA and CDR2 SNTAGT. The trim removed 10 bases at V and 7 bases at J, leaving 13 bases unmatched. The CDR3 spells CATTGTSGGAWGEQYV. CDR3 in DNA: TGTGCCACCACCGGGACTAGCGGGGGGGCCTGGGGAGAGCAGTACGTC.

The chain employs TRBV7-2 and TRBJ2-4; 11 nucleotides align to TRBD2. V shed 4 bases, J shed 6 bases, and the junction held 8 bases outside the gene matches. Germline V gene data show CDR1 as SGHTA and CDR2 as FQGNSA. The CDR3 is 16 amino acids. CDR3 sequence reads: CASSSLAGVSTNIQYF. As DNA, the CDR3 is TGTGCCAGCAGCTCACTAGCGGGGGTGTCGACAAACATTCAGTACTTC.

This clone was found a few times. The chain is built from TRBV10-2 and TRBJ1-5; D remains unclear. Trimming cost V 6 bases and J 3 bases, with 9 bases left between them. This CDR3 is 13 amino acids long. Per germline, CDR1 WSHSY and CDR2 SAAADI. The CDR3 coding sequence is TGCGCCAGCAGGCCAGGAAACAATCAGCCCCAGCATTTT. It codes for CASRPGNNQPQHF.

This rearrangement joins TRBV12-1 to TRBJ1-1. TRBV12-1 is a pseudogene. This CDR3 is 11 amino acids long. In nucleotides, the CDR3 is TGTGCCAGCCGTTGGAACACTGAAGCTTTCTTT. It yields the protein CASRWNTEAFF.

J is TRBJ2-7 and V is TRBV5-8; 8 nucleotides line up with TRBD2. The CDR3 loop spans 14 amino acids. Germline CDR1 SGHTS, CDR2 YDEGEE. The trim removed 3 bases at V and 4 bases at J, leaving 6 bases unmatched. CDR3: CASSSVAGKYEQYF. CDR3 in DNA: TGTGCCAGCAGCTCCGTAGCGGGGAAGTACGAGCAGTACTTC.